The 26 T cell receptor beta chains below come from one sample, sequenced in a study of CD8+CD57+ T cells in acquired aplastic anemia. An expansion of CD8+CD57+ cells by flow cytometry had been shown in patients chosen for sequencing. TCR beta VDJ and CDR3 profiles were obtained from a genomic DNA template. From the reads, TCRdb called clonotypes with MiXCR, one entry per CDR3 protein. The sample records some 140,000 distinct CDR3 sequences, over 50% being singletons. The material sequenced was sorted CD4+, CD8+, or CD8+CD57+ T cells (not recorded which) from PBMCs. Source of these receptors: a human donor with aplastic anemia.

This clonotype was seen ten or more times. The chain uses TRBV20-1 and TRBJ2-1; D uncertain. Trimming removed 5 bases at V and 7 bases at J, with 15 bases between. The CDR3 is made up of 13 amino acids. Germline V CDR1 and CDR2: DFQATT, SNEGSKA (reference sequence). CDR3 in amino acids: CSAQATEPNEQFF. DNA of the CDR3: TGCAGTGCTCAAGCCACAGAACCGAATGAGCAGTTCTTC.

In this sample, this clonotype turned up a few times. A much more abundant neighbour one base away suggests this may be a read error. Lacking the conserved final phenylalanine or tryptophan, this CDR3 likely reflects a read error. The chain joins TRBV4-1 to TRBJ1-6; the D is unclear. The CDR3 contains 13 residues. CDR1 and CDR2 (germline): MGHRA, YSYEKL. Trimming removed 4 bases at V and 2 bases at J, with 3 bases between. The CDR3 nucleotides are TGCGCCAGCAGCCGGGCCTATAATTCACCCCTCCACCTT. Translated: CASSRAYNSPLHL.

This clonotype was picked up many times. The chain combines TRBV7-3 with TRBJ1-1, with a tentative D call TRBD1 (6 bases). Looked up from germline, CDR1 is SGHTA and CDR2 is FQGTGA. The CDR3 extends over 20 amino acids. The germline V and J ends were trimmed by 3 bases and 0 bases, with 26 bases remaining between them. The CDR3 nucleotides are TGTGCCAGCAGCTTCACTAGAAGGGGGGAGGAGGGGACGGTGAACACTGAAGCTTTCTTT. Residues: CASSFTRRGEEGTVNTEAFF.

This clonotype came up many times. The V call is TRBV7-9, the J call TRBJ2-1, with 8 bases fitting TRBD2. The CDR3 extends over 12 amino acids. V shed 5 bases and J 8 bases; nucleotides not matched to a gene: 2. CDR1 is SEHNR, CDR2 FQNEAQ, per germline (reference sequence). CDR3 sequence reads: CASSPGGDEQFF. For the CDR3, the DNA is TGTGCCAGCAGCCCCGGGGGGGATGAGCAGTTCTTC.

The J gene is TRBJ2-5, the V gene TRBV12-3 or TRBV12-4; perhaps TRBD2 as D (5 bases). The CDR3 spans 11 residues. Trimming took off 11 bases at V and 5 bases at J, with 12 bases between the two ends. The CDR3 loop reads CASLRGETQYF. The CDR3 region has the DNA TGTGCCTCATTGAGAGGGGAGACCCAGTACTTC.

At least ten counts were recorded for this clonotype. The junction shows a germline mismatch at one end, possibly a read error. V gene TRBV5-6 combines with J gene TRBJ2-4; no clear D. CDR1 and CDR2 from the germline V gene are SGHDT and YYEEEE. The CDR3 extends over 11 amino acids. The CDR3 reads CASSLGSHKEF. CDR3 bases: TGTGCCAGCAGCTTGGGGAGTCATAAGGAGTTC.

This clonotype was picked up a small number of times. V is TRBV29-1 and J is TRBJ1-1; D might be TRBD1 (5 bases). The V gene lost 4 bases and the J gene lost 1 base, with 13 bases spanning the gap. The germline V gene has CDR1 SQVTM and CDR2 ANQGSEA. The CDR3 totals 14 residues. The CDR3 DNA reads TGCAGCGTTGTCGCAGGGAACCGGAACACTGAAGCTTTCTTT. Translated: CSVVAGNRNTEAFF. Full variable domain (rest looked up from reference TRBV29-1 and TRBJ1-1): SAVISQKPSRDICQRGTSLTIQCQVDSQVTMMFWYRQQPGQSLTLIATANQGSEATYESGFVIDKFPISRPNLTFSTLTVSNMSPEDSSIYLCSVVAGNRNTEAFFGQGTRLTVV.

Regarding this clonotype: This clone may be a read error of a much larger clone one base away. The rearrangement uses TRBV27 and TRBJ1-6, with D possibly TRBD1 on 5 matching bases. Germline V lookup: CDR1 MNHEY, CDR2 SMNVEV (reference sequence). V shed 4 bases and J shed 8 bases, with 12 bases lying between them. The CDR3 contains 14 residues. The CDR3 region has the DNA TGTGCCAGCAGTTCGGTGCAGGGCGATTCACCCCTCCACTTT. Translating it yields CASSSVQGDSPLHF.

This chain uses TRBV15 with TRBJ1-2; D uncertain. The CDR3 spans 17 residues. V lost 0 bases to trimming and J lost 1 base, with 15 bases between them. The germline V gene has CDR1 LNHNV and CDR2 YYDKDF (reference sequence). DNA for the CDR3: TGTGCCACCAGCAGAGATCGAGGAGCGATCCTTAACTATGGCTACACCTTC. This codes for CATSRDRGAILNYGYTF.

V is TRBV7-2 and J is TRBJ2-5; maybe TRBD1 (5 bases). Trimming removed 5 bases at V and 1 base at J, with 8 bases between. Germline-derived CDR1 and CDR2 are SGHTA and FQGNSA. The CDR3 has 13 amino acids. CDR3 in DNA: TGTGCCAGCAGCAGGACAAGCCAAGAGACCCAGTACTTC. Residues: CASSRTSQETQYF.

This clonotype was observed many times. The CDR3 DNA sequence: TGTGCCAGCAGCAAGGACAGGCCTGAGACCCAGTACTTC. Translating gives CASSKDRPETQYF. The chain uses TRBV6-2 or TRBV6-3 and TRBJ2-5, with TRBD1 matching over 7 bases. The CDR3 is 13 residues long. The V segment lost 6 bases and the J segment 5 bases; nucleotides outside the gene matches: 6. Germline V lookup: CDR1 MNHEY, CDR2 SVGEGT.

This clonotype has ten or more counts. The chain carries TRBV6-1 and TRBJ2-5; D is unresolved. Germline CDR1 is MNHNS and CDR2 is SASEGT. V gave up 7 bases and J gave up 4 bases, with 13 bases separating them. CDR3 length: 13 amino acids. This CDR3 is CASKVTDLETQYF. The DNA for the CDR3 is TGTGCCAGCAAGGTTACGGATCTAGAGACCCAGTACTTC.

This clonotype came up a few times. The chain couples TRBV2 to TRBJ1-6, with TRBD1 matching 7 bases. Per the germline V gene, CDR1 is SNHLY and CDR2 is FYNNEI. There are 15 residues in the CDR3. The trim removed 7 bases at V and 10 bases at J, leaving 13 bases unmatched. The CDR3 reads CASMVVTTRGSPLHF. The CDR3 DNA reads as TGTGCCAGCATGGTCGTTACTACCAGGGGGTCACCCCTCCACTTT.

CDR3 DNA sequence: TGTGCCAGCAGGCCGTCGTGGGAGGGCCTTGTTGAGCAGTTCTTC. Protein sequence: CASRPSWEGLVEQFF. This chain uses TRBV6-2 or TRBV6-3 with TRBJ2-1; 7 bases match TRBD2. Germline V lookup: CDR1 MNHEY, CDR2 SVGEGT. Trimming removed 6 bases from V and 9 bases from J; junction bases left unmatched: 14. The CDR3 has 15 residues.

This clonotype was found many times. The chain links TRBV19 to TRBJ1-5, with TRBD1 matching over 8 bases. There are 14 residues in the CDR3. Per germline, CDR1 LNHDA and CDR2 SQIVND (reference sequence). J gave up 5 bases and V 6 bases, and 6 bases lay outside the gene matches. CDR3: CASRSTGGDQPQHF. The CDR3 nucleotides read TGTGCCAGTAGGTCCACAGGGGGAGATCAGCCCCAGCATTTT. Complete variable domain (other parts from reference TRBV19 and TRBJ1-5): DGGITQSPKYLFRKEGQNVTLSCEQNLNHDAMYWYRQDPGQGLRLIYYSQIVNDFQKGDIAEGYSVSREKKESFPLTVTSAQKNPTAFYLCASRSTGGDQPQHFGDGTRLSIL.

Ten or more counts support this clonotype. The chain couples TRBV27 to TRBJ2-1; no clear D. V was cut by 3 bases and J by 6 bases, with 9 bases left in between. The CDR3 has 13 amino acids. CDR1 MNHEY and CDR2 SMNVEV come from the germline V gene (reference sequence). As DNA, the CDR3 is TGTGCCAGCAGTTTGCAGGACCGCAATGAGCAGTTCTTC. This codes for CASSLQDRNEQFF.

The chain couples TRBV20-1 to TRBJ1-3; D is unclear. The CDR3 is made up of 13 amino acids. Trimming left V 5 bases short and J 2 bases short, with 10 bases between. CDR1 and CDR2 (germline): DFQATT, SNEGSKA (reference sequence). Here the CDR3 reads CSAGVGPGNTIYF. CDR3 sequence (DNA): TGCAGTGCTGGGGTGGGTCCTGGAAACACCATATATTTT.

Written as DNA, the CDR3 is TGTGCCAGCAGACACTATTCTAACACTGAAGCTTTCTTT. Translating it yields CASRHYSNTEAFF. The chain couples TRBV7-9 to TRBJ1-1; D is ambiguous. Germline V gene data show CDR1 as SEHNR and CDR2 as FQNEAQ (reference sequence). The CDR3 length is 13 residues. V was clipped by 6 bases and J by 2 bases, with 10 bases between them.

The table lists this clonotype with many counts. The gene calls are TRBV24-1 and TRBJ2-1, with 7 bases lining up with TRBD1. The V gene end was trimmed by 4 bases and the J gene end by 0 bases; junction bases not matched to a gene: 2. The CDR3 extends over 15 amino acids. Per germline, CDR1 KGHDR and CDR2 SFDVKD. The CDR3 DNA reads as TGTGCCACCAGTGACAGGGACAGCTCCTACAATGAGCAGTTCTTC. This encodes CATSDRDSSYNEQFF.

This clonotype was found many times. V is TRBV6-1 and J is TRBJ2-5, with 7 nucleotides matching TRBD2. The CDR3 sequence is 15 residues long. Looked up from germline, CDR1 is MNHNS and CDR2 is SASEGT. V lost 2 bases to trimming and J lost 2 bases; unmatched junction nucleotides: 5. CDR3 sequence (DNA): TGTGCCAGCAGTGAATCGGGGGGTCAACAAGAGACCCAGTACTTC. Protein sequence: CASSESGGQQETQYF.

As for this clonotype: This may come from a read error, since a much larger clone is one base off. The CDR3 does not close with the conserved phenylalanine or tryptophan, likely indicating a read error. V is TRBV27 and J is TRBJ1-6, with TRBD1 matching 7 bases. CDR1 and CDR2 from the germline V gene are MNHEY and SMNVEV (reference sequence). This CDR3 has 15 amino acids. V lost 6 bases to trimming and J lost 6 bases; unmatched junction nucleotides: 8. DNA of the CDR3: TGTGCCAGCAGAACAAGGGACAGACCTAATTCACCCCTCCACCTT. This sequence encodes CASRTRDRPNSPLHL.

The chain employs TRBV10-3 and TRBJ1-1; 8 bases map to TRBD1. CDR3 length: 11 amino acids. Trimming removed 5 bases from V and 8 bases from J; junction bases left unmatched: 1. CDR1 and CDR2 from the germline V gene are ENHRY and SYGVKD. This CDR3 is CAISRDREAFF. CDR3 coding DNA: TGTGCCATCAGTCGGGACAGGGAAGCTTTCTTT.

The chain employs TRBV24-1 and TRBJ2-1; 9 bases match TRBD2. Germline CDR1 and CDR2: KGHDR and SFDVKD. The CDR3 has 15 amino acids. The V and J ends lost 4 bases and 5 bases, in that order; junction bases with no gene match: 5. The CDR3 DNA reads as TGTGCCACCAGTGAATTAGCGGGAGCGGACAATGAGCAGTTCTTC. This codes for CATSELAGADNEQFF.

The CDR3 DNA is TGTGCCAGCAGCGCGGGACAGGGGGAGACTGAAGCTTTCTTT. Its translation is CASSAGQGETEAFF. The chain links TRBV7-2 to TRBJ1-1; 11 nucleotides line up with TRBD1. Germline V lookup: CDR1 SGHTA, CDR2 FQGNSA. The V segment lost 5 bases and the J segment 5 bases; nucleotides outside the gene matches: 4. The CDR3 runs to 14 residues.

This chain uses TRBV27 with TRBJ1-5, with D perhaps matching TRBD1 (5 bases). Trimming left V 8 bases short and J 9 bases short, with 23 bases between. The CDR3 extends over 15 amino acids. The germline V gene has CDR1 MNHEY and CDR2 SMNVEV (reference sequence). This CDR3 reads CASGKTASPVWPQHF. CDR3 nucleotides: TGTGCCAGCGGGAAGACAGCTTCCCCCGTATGGCCCCAGCATTTT.

The chain carries TRBV25-1 and TRBJ1-1; D not resolved. This CDR3 is 12 amino acids long. Germline CDR1 is MGHDK and CDR2 is SYGVNS. V was trimmed by 7 bases and J by 6 bases, leaving 12 bases between them. CDR3 DNA: TGTGCCAGCACCACTGAAAGGGCTGAAGCTTTCTTT. It encodes CASTTERAEAFF.